These T cell receptor beta chains were read from a single sample in a study of T cells in Graves' hyperthyroidism and ophthalmopathy. TCRdb re-called the multiplex PCR reads through MiXCR, storing one row per CDR3 protein. The sample lists about 300,000 distinct CDR3 sequences; about 19% were seen once. Sequencing used blood. Receptor source: a man in his fifties with Graves' ophthalmopathy. Each CDR3 is given with its conserved first and last residue.

j_call	v_call	cdr3_aa
TRBJ2-1	TRBV28	CASSFSPASSYNEQFF
TRBJ2-1	TRBV20-1	CSATLASPYNEQFF
TRBJ2-1	TRBV3-1	CAGSPYPLAGDRGREQFF
TRBJ2-1	TRBV11-2	CASSSWTSGKENEQFF
TRBJ1-1	TRBV28	CASSLYGEETEAFF
TRBJ2-7	TRBV6-5	CASSYTGTGRRDEQYF
TRBJ2-7	TRBV11-2	CASRAADGAYEQYF
TRBJ2-3	TRBV7-8	CASSKPGLHTDTQYF
TRBJ2-3	TRBV3-1	CASSHLAGDIWAQYF
TRBJ1-2	TRBV3-1	CASSPENGGAYGYTF
TRBJ2-2	TRBV24-1	CATSDPRDRGTGELFF
TRBJ1-1	TRBV7-9	CASSLQNMNTEAFF
TRBJ2-3	TRBV6-2/TRBV6-3	CASRAPAGDTQYF
TRBJ2-7	TRBV28	CASMVGETCEQYF
TRBJ2-7	TRBV5-1	CASSLTGLGIYEQYF
TRBJ2-7	TRBV12-3/TRBV12-4	CASSSGWGLATHEQYF
TRBJ2-7	TRBV4-1	CASSLEGTVYEQYF
TRBJ2-6	TRBV12-3/TRBV12-4	CASSLGPAGANVLTF
TRBJ2-3	TRBV6-2/TRBV6-3	CASSYRVGNTDTQYF
TRBJ1-1	TRBV7-2	CASSLVEGTEAFF
TRBJ1-4	TRBV28	CASSLGELVGKLFF
TRBJ2-7	TRBV6-1	CASSGGTNPYEQYF
TRBJ1-1	TRBV19	CASNEGWDTEAFF
TRBJ2-3	TRBV6-2/TRBV6-3	CASSLYDTQYF
TRBJ1-4	TRBV29-1	CSVGSATNEKLFF
TRBJ2-6	TRBV5-1	CASSMQGGGANVLTF
TRBJ2-7	TRBV4-1	CASSRPAGGQGSYEQYF
TRBJ1-1	TRBV20-1	CSARERRGEGNTEAFF
TRBJ2-1	TRBV20-1	CSASLVTYNEQFF
TRBJ2-1	TRBV20-1	CSARTSGRVNEQFF
TRBJ2-7	TRBV5-6	CASSPNGQFYEQYF
TRBJ2-6	TRBV9	CASSNRGGEPGANVLTF
TRBJ2-3	TRBV3-1	CASSVDTDTQYF
TRBJ1-1	TRBV20-1	CSARELGGTEAFF
TRBJ2-5	TRBV4-1	CASSQGTWEGPETQYF
TRBJ1-2	TRBV6-1	CASFDGNNYGYTF
TRBJ1-5	TRBV5-1	CASSQSNSSQPQHF
TRBJ2-4	TRBV2	CASSVLVLAKNIQYF